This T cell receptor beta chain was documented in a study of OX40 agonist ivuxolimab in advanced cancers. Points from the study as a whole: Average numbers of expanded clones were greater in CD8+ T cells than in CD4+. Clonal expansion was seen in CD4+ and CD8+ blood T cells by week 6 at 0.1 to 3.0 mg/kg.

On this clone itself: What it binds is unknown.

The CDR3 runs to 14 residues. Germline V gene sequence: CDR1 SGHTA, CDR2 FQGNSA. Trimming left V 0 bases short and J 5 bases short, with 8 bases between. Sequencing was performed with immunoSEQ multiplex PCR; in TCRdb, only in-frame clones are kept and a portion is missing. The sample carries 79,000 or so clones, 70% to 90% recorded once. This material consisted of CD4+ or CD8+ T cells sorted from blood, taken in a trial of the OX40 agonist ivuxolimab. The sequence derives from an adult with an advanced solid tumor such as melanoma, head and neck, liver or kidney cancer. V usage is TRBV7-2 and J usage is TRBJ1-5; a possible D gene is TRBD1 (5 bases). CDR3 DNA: TGTGCCAGCAGCTTAGCGCCGGGGGATCAGCCCCAGCATTTT. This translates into CASSLAPGDQPQHF.